The source of this TCR beta chain is a study of cytomegalovirus exposure and HLA in healthy donors. Each of the donors was a healthy bone marrow donor. Study results and limitations: Another analysis was done later, and it associated around 15,000 TCR beta sequences with HLA alleles at 0.05 false discovery rate. What a later analysis showed was that several of the most significant clusters appeared linked to common viral pathogens.

About this clone itself: The antigen remains unidentified.

Primers for the PCR totalled 60 Vbeta and 13 Jbeta. TCRdb's copy holds only in-frame clones and misses some; the assay was immunoSEQ multiplex PCR. The table has 130,000 to 150,000 clones, roughly three quarters seen once. The CDR3 loop spans 14 amino acids. Looked up from germline, CDR1 is SGHDT and CDR2 is YYEEEE. The V end lost 0 bases, the J end lost 5 bases, and 11 bases lay between the germline ends. The sample was PBMCs. This clonotype was obtained from a man aged 18 to 30 in good health and CMV-seronegative. The V and J genes are TRBV5-6 and TRBJ1-1; D is unresolved. The CDR3 DNA is TGTGCCAGCAGCTTGGATGGCAGGTCGACTGAAGCTTTCTTT. Amino acid sequence: CASSLDGRSTEAFF. The variable domain in full, with the rest retrieved from reference TRBV5-6 and TRBJ1-1, is DAGVTQSPTHLIKTRGQQVTLRCSPKSGHDTVSWYQQALGQGPQFIFQYYEEEERQRGNFPDRFSGHQFPNYSSELNVNALLLGDSALYLCASSLDGRSTEAFFGQGTRLTVV.